Only a few counts were recorded for the clone carrying this T cell receptor beta chain. Its specificity is unknown. These data originate in a study of T cells in Graves' hyperthyroidism and ophthalmopathy. The study's findings and limits: Ophthalmopathy was distinguished from stable hyperthyroidism by 13 V-J signatures.

Trimming took off 4 bases at V and 7 bases at J, with 13 bases between the two ends. This CDR3 spans 14 amino acids. Germline-derived CDR1 and CDR2 are SEHNR and FQNEAQ (reference sequence). The TCR beta CDR3 regions underwent amplification using RNA transcripts as the source. The HTBI primer set drove a first-round RT-PCR of the TCR CDR3. From the multiplex PCR reads, TCRdb called clonotypes with MiXCR, one entry per CDR3 protein. The sample has roughly 750,000 distinct CDR3 sequences; 16% are singletons. Any patient presenting with uncontrolled infection, other autoimmune disease, pregnancy or lactation was left out.

The sequencing input was blood. V gene TRBV7-9 combines with J gene TRBJ2-2; D is ambiguous. This TCR derives from a young man with Graves' hyperthyroidism. The CDR3 region has the DNA TGTGCCAGCAGCTGGGCCCAAACGGGCGGGGAGCTGTTTTTT. The encoded protein is CASSWAQTGGELFF.